A single sample gave rise to the 23 T cell receptor beta chains below, sequenced in a study of metastatic and nonmetastatic thyroid tumors. Thyroid surgery was performed in patients who had received no treatment beforehand. With MiXCR, TCRdb reprocessed the PCR reads. The sample shows tens of thousands of clones, 9.5% to 15% of them seen only once. The sample consisted of blood. The receptors originated from a female donor with papillary thyroid cancer or a benign thyroid nodule (not recorded which). Some clones in this sample may be carry-over from other donors' samples.

This clone was detected a few times. This chain joins TRBV6-4 and TRBJ2-1, with 8 bases fitting TRBD1. V gave up 0 bases and J gave up 9 bases; unmatched junction bases: 7. The CDR3 consists of 15 residues. The germline V gene has CDR1 MRHNA and CDR2 SNTAGT. The DNA for the CDR3 is TGTGCCAGCAGTGACTCGGACAGGGTGGTTGGTGAGCAGTTCTTC. Protein sequence: CASSDSDRVVGEQFF.

As for this clone: This sequence may be a read error, since a much larger clone differs from it by one base. The chain couples TRBV19 to TRBJ1-2; weak D call: TRBD1 (5 bases). This CDR3 has 15 residues. The germline CDR1 and CDR2 sequences are LNHDA and SQIVND (reference sequence). The CDR3 reads CASSTRRATVDGCTF. In nucleotides, the CDR3 is TGTGCCAGTAGTACCCGAAGGGCGACAGTAGATGGCTGCACCTTC.

Remarks on this clone: One end of the junction is discordant with germline, which a read error may explain. This sequence joins TRBV20-1 and TRBJ2-4; D possibly corresponds to TRBD1 (6 bases). The CDR3 runs to 12 residues. Germline lookup yields CDR1 DFQATT and CDR2 SNEGSKA (reference sequence). CDR3 DNA: TGCAGTGCTATCACCGGGACAACGCCGAACCAATTC. Translation: CSAITGTTPNQF.

CDR3: CASSEAFGTVVIEKLFF. The DNA for the CDR3 is TGTGCCAGCAGTGAAGCGTTCGGTACGGTGGTCATTGAAAAACTGTTTTTT. The chain links TRBV6-1 to TRBJ1-4; no clear D. The CDR3 runs 17 residues. With 0 bases removed from V and 7 bases from J, the gap between germline ends came to 18 bases. Germline V gene data show CDR1 as MNHNS and CDR2 as SASEGT.

This clone was observed many times. The chain recombines TRBV9 with TRBJ2-2; D gene unclear. Trimming removed 0 bases from V and 2 bases from J, with 8 bases in between. The CDR3 runs to 15 residues. Germline CDR1 is SGDLS and CDR2 is YYNGEE. The CDR3 DNA sequence: TGTGCCAGCAGCGTAGAGGGCCTAAACACCGGGGAGCTGTTTTTT. Encoded protein: CASSVEGLNTGELFF.

As concerns this clone: This could be a read error, since a much larger clone is one nucleotide away. J is TRBJ2-7 and V is TRBV20-1, with TRBD2 matching over 9 bases. Germline loops: CDR1 DFQATT, CDR2 SNEGSKA (reference sequence). The CDR3 covers 15 residues. The DNA of the CDR3 is TGCAGTGCTAGAGAAGCGGGAGGCATCGGGGACGATCAGTACTTC. It encodes CSAREAGGIGDDQYF.

This clone was counted only a few times. J is TRBJ1-4 and V is TRBV6-4; tentatively, D is TRBD1 (6 bases). The CDR3 consists of 14 residues. Trimming took 6 bases from V and 5 from J, leaving 13 bases between them. Germline V gives CDR1 MRHNA, CDR2 SNTAGT. DNA of the CDR3: TGTGCCAGCAGACTGACGGGGGCCAATGAAAAACTGTTTTTT. It is translated as CASRLTGANEKLFF.

This clone was observed many times. The chain recombines TRBV12-3 or TRBV12-4 with TRBJ1-6, with a tentative D call TRBD1 (6 bases). The CDR3 contains 16 residues. Trimming took 6 bases from V and 5 from J, leaving 17 bases between them. The CDR3: CASSLERTVNNSPLHF. The CDR3, as DNA: TGTGCCAGCAGCCTAGAGAGGACAGTTAATAATTCACCCCTCCACTTT.

This clone was seen repeatedly, ten times or more. Other DNA sequences in the same sample also yield this CDR3. The gene calls are TRBV30 and TRBJ1-1; 12 nucleotides agree with TRBD1. V lost 4 bases and J lost 4; bases outside the gene matches: 7. The germline V gene encodes CDR1 GTSNPN and CDR2 SVGIG (reference sequence). CDR3 length: 15 residues. CDR3 DNA: TGTGCCTGGACGCGGGACAGGGGGCTAGGCACTGAAGCTTTCTTT. Its protein product is CAWTRDRGLGTEAFF.

This clone was picked up many times. The chain links TRBV18 to TRBJ1-3; D unclear. The CDR3 loop spans 14 amino acids. The germline CDR1 and CDR2 sequences are KGHSH and LQKENI. The ends were cut back, 3 bases at V and 0 bases at J, with 6 bases in the middle. CDR3 sequence (DNA): TGTGCCAGCTCACCGGGGAGCTCTGGAAACACCATATATTTT. Amino acid sequence: CASSPGSSGNTIYF.

This clone was counted once. One junction end does not reproduce the germline sequence, and a read error may be involved. The chain couples TRBV19 to TRBJ1-6, with a tentative D call TRBD1 (6 bases). The CDR3 is 19 amino acids. The germline V gene encodes CDR1 LNHDA and CDR2 SQIVND (reference sequence). This chain's CDR3 is CASSTPRRAGGSYNSPLHF. The CDR3, as DNA: TGTGCCAGTAGTACCCCTCGGCGGGCCGGGGGCTCCTATAATTCACCCCTCCATTTT.

Ten or more counts support this clone. The gene calls are TRBV7-9 and TRBJ2-5, with 11 nucleotides matching TRBD2. The J segment lost 8 bases and the V segment lost 5 bases, leaving 13 bases of the junction unmatched. CDR3 length: 16 residues. Germline V gene sequence: CDR1 SEHNR, CDR2 FQNEAQ (reference sequence). CDR3 nucleotides: TGTGCCAGCAGCCATCCGACTAGCGGGGACCCAAGAACCCAGTACTTC. Its protein is CASSHPTSGDPRTQYF.

This clone was seen ten or more times. The same CDR3 also results from other DNA sequences found in this sample. The chain joins TRBV5-1 to TRBJ1-1; D might be TRBD1 (5 bases). Germline values: CDR1 SGHRS, CDR2 YFSETQ. The CDR3 extends over 16 amino acids. V was clipped by 0 bases and J by 0 bases, with 12 bases between them. The CDR3 DNA reads TGCGCCAGCAGCTTGGGGTTGGAGGGGATGAACACTGAAGCTTTCTTT. The encoded protein is CASSLGLEGMNTEAFF.

This clone was counted many times. The chain has TRBV4-3 and TRBJ2-3; no clear D. Germline V lookup: CDR1 LGHNA, CDR2 YSLEER. CDR3 length: 13 residues. V dropped 4 bases and J dropped 2 bases, with 7 bases sitting between them. The CDR3 loop reads CASSPENTDTQYF. CDR3 bases: TGCGCCAGCAGCCCTGAAAACACAGATACGCAGTATTTT.

This clone occurred a few times. The CDR3 does not close with the conserved phenylalanine or tryptophan, likely indicating a read error. No DNA is shown, since the ends of the CDR3 on it are uncertain; the CDR3 is the one TCRdb lists. The chain is built from TRBV6-1 and TRBJ2-7; TRBD1 was called by the table and not checked on the DNA. In germline, CDR1 is MNHNS, CDR2 SASEGT. The CDR3 is 11 amino acids long, termini counted. The CDR3 protein is CASSGGGTGGI.

In this sample, this clone turned up many times. The chain links TRBV18 to TRBJ2-6; tentative D call: TRBD1 (5 bases). The CDR3 has 15 residues. Germline CDR1 and CDR2: KGHSH and LQKENI. V was shortened by 8 bases and J by 2 bases, with 13 bases between the two germline ends. The CDR3 DNA is TGTGCCAGCACTCGTCAGGGTGCTGGGGCCAACGTCCTGACTTTC. Translating it yields CASTRQGAGANVLTF.

There are many counts of this clone. This chain joins TRBV11-2 and TRBJ1-5, with 9 bases identical to TRBD1. CDR3 length: 16 residues. V was clipped by 0 bases and J by 0 bases; unmatched bases: 0. CDR1 and CDR2 from the germline V gene are SGHAT and FQNNGV. The CDR3 sequence is CASSLEQGASNQPQHF. As DNA, the CDR3 is TGTGCCAGCAGCTTAGAACAGGGGGCTAGCAATCAGCCCCAGCATTTT.

This clone was seen only a few times. V and J are TRBV27 and TRBJ2-7; D is undetermined. CDR1 MNHEY and CDR2 SMNVEV come from the germline V gene (reference sequence). The V end lost 0 bases, the J end lost 6 bases, and 9 bases lay between the germline ends. This CDR3 comprises 13 residues. The CDR3 DNA sequence: TGTGCCAGCAGTTTATCGTGGGGATCCGAGCAGTACTTC. Protein: CASSLSWGSEQYF.

About this clone: Germline and junction disagree at one end, which may indicate a read error. The chain employs TRBV5-6 and TRBJ2-7, with D unclear. The germline V gene encodes CDR1 SGHDT and CDR2 YYEEEE. The CDR3 spans 14 residues. CDR3 region: CSSSRTGTSYEQYF. CDR3 DNA: TGTTCCAGCAGCCGCACCGGTACATCCTACGAGCAGTACTTC.

This clone occurred many times. The chain links TRBV6-1 to TRBJ1-1; D is unresolved. The germline V gene encodes CDR1 MNHNS and CDR2 SASEGT. Trimming cost V 7 bases and J 1 base, with 13 bases left between them. The CDR3 loop spans 14 amino acids. The CDR3 sequence: CASIWGNSNTEAFF. The CDR3 DNA sequence: TGTGCCAGCATCTGGGGAAATTCGAACACTGAAGCTTTCTTT.

This clone showed up just a few times. The rearrangement links TRBV6-1 to TRBJ2-1; 7 bases line up with TRBD2. The junction had 7 bases not matched to a gene; V was cut back by 1 base and J by 7 bases. This CDR3 is 15 amino acids long. Germline values: CDR1 MNHNS, CDR2 SASEGT. This CDR3 is CASSEEAGAGNEQFF. The CDR3 bases are TGTGCCAGCAGTGAAGAGGCGGGAGCGGGGAATGAGCAGTTCTTC.

Many counts were recorded for this clone. The rearrangement joins TRBV28 to TRBJ1-6; TRBD1 matches 7 bases. The J segment lost 9 bases and the V segment lost 5 bases, leaving 4 bases of the junction unmatched. There are 13 residues in the CDR3. The germline gives CDR1 MDHEN, CDR2 SYDVKM. CDR3: CASSINRGSPLHF. The CDR3 bases are TGTGCCAGCAGTATAAACAGGGGTTCACCCCTCCACTTT.

The gene calls are TRBV7-2 and TRBJ2-7; TRBD2 agrees at 9 bases. Trimming at V came to 6 bases and at J to 9 bases, leaving 12 bases not matched to a gene. This CDR3 comprises 14 residues. CDR1 SGHTA and CDR2 FQGNSA come from the germline V gene. CDR3 bases: TGTGCCAGCAGACTGATAGCGGGAGCAGCGGCGCAGTACTTC. Residues: CASRLIAGAAAQYF.